This is a list of T cell receptor beta chains from one sample in a study of T cell clonotyping in hematopoietic cell transplantation. The data were produced by immunoSEQ multiplex PCR, yet TCRdb's version contains in-frame clones alone and is incomplete. The profile shows roughly 4,500 clones, about 85% of them singletons. Material: peripheral blood mononuclear cells, obtained 180 days after allogeneic stem cell transplant. These receptors all stem from a male patient in his sixties or seventies who had an allogeneic stem cell transplant from an unrelated donor, so T cells may come from the graft donor. Some clones in this sample may be carry-over from other donors' samples. The CDR3 runs from the conserved cysteine through the conserved F or W. A D gene is named only where the DNA matches it firmly. Clone size appears in some rows only: once, few, many, or a class for an expanded clone.

cdr3_aa | cdr3_nt | j_call | clone_size | v_call | d_call
CAISEGEYGYTF | TGTGCCATCAGTGAAGGGGAGTATGGCTACACCTTC | TRBJ1-2 | - | TRBV10-3 | -
CASSVDYNSPLHF | TGTGCCAGCAGTGTGGACTATAATTCACCCCTCCACTTT | TRBJ1-6 | - | TRBV6-5 | -
CASSPGWGLADHNSYEQYF | TGTGCCAGCAGCCCAGGCTGGGGACTAGCGGACCATAACTCCTACGAGCAGTACTTC | TRBJ2-7 | - | TRBV7-3 | TRBD2
CASSIPGYGYTF | TGTGCCAGTAGTATCCCGGGATATGGCTACACCTTC | TRBJ1-2 | - | TRBV19 | -
CASSQEMIGLAGTGELFF | TGTGCCAGCAGCCAAGAAATGATTGGACTAGCGGGGACCGGGGAGCTGTTTTTT | TRBJ2-2 | - | TRBV4-2 | TRBD2
CASRRTSGAVWGTQYF | TGTGCCAGCAGGCGGACTAGCGGGGCCGTCTGGGGGACGCAGTATTTT | TRBJ2-3 | - | TRBV5-6 | TRBD2
CASSQDAGQNFNEKLFF | TGCGCCAGCAGCCAAGATGCAGGACAGAACTTCAATGAAAAACTGTTTTTT | TRBJ1-4 | - | TRBV4-1 | -
CATAVAPYNEQFF | TGTGCCACCGCCGTAGCGCCCTACAATGAGCAGTTCTTC | TRBJ2-1 | - | TRBV11-2 | -
CASRLGGWTEAFF | TGTGCCAGCAGGCTGGGAGGATGGACTGAAGCTTTCTTT | TRBJ1-1 | - | TRBV28 | -
CASSFIRPQETQYF | TGTGCCAGCAGCTTCATCAGGCCCCAAGAGACCCAGTACTTC | TRBJ2-5 | - | TRBV7-9 | -
CASSPRLRTGGSRTLYNNSPLHF | TGTGCCAGCTCACCTAGGCTAAGGACAGGGGGCTCACGGACGCTGTATAATAATTCACCCCTCCACTTT | TRBJ1-6 | - | TRBV18 | TRBD1
CASSYGERYQETQYF | TGTGCCAGCAGTTACGGTGAGCGGTACCAAGAGACCCAGTACTTC | TRBJ2-5 | - | TRBV28 | -
CASSLPSTAYHF | TGTGCCAGCAGTCTCCCTTCGACGGCTTACCACTTC | TRBJ2-7 | - | TRBV28 | -
CASSEAMGGNTEAFF | TGTGCCAGCAGTGAAGCCATGGGAGGGAACACTGAAGCTTTCTTT | TRBJ1-1 | - | TRBV6-1 | -
CASSLDVGLASYEQYF | TGTGCCAGCAGCTTAGATGTGGGACTAGCTTCTTACGAGCAGTACTTC | TRBJ2-7 | few | TRBV7-2 | TRBD2
CASSPGLAGGLLYNEQFF | TGTGCCAGCAGTCCGGGACTAGCGGGAGGCTTATTGTACAATGAGCAGTTCTTC | TRBJ2-1 | - | TRBV28 | TRBD2
CASSDRQGTQPQHF | TGTGCCAGCAGTGATCGACAGGGCACTCAGCCCCAGCATTTT | TRBJ1-5 | - | TRBV2 | TRBD1
CASSHGTSGGVKRTDTQYF | TGTGCCAGCAGCCATGGGACTAGCGGGGGGGTAAAGAGGACAGATACGCAGTATTTT | TRBJ2-3 | - | TRBV4-2 | TRBD2
CASSKNTEAFF | TGTGCCAGCAGCAAGAACACTGAAGCTTTCTTT | TRBJ1-1 | - | TRBV5-6 | -
CASSQEWDSGNTEAFF | TGCGCCAGCAGCCAAGAGTGGGACTCGGGTAACACTGAAGCTTTCTTT | TRBJ1-1 | - | TRBV4-3 | -
CASSGRQGSTEAFF | TGTGCCAGCTCAGGGAGACAGGGATCCACTGAAGCTTTCTTT | TRBJ1-1 | - | TRBV7-6 | TRBD1
CASRGGTGRSPQHF | TGCGCCAGCAGAGGCGGGACAGGGAGAAGCCCCCAGCATTTT | TRBJ1-5 | - | TRBV10-2 | TRBD1
CASSQDRTGLGNTIYF | TGTGCCAGCAGCCAAGATAGAACAGGCCTAGGAAACACCATATATTTT | TRBJ1-3 | - | TRBV4-2 | -
CASSEYVGRGETQYF | TGTGCCAGCAGTGAATATGTGGGTAGGGGAGAGACCCAGTACTTC | TRBJ2-5 | - | TRBV25-1 | -
CASRLAGGANTGELFF | TGTGCCAGCAGGCTAGCGGGGGGCGCGAACACCGGGGAGCTGTTTTTT | TRBJ2-2 | - | TRBV5-4 | TRBD2
CASSRTGTSGGDTQYF | TGTGCCAGCAGCAGAACCGGGACTAGCGGGGGAGATACGCAGTATTTT | TRBJ2-3 | - | TRBV7-6 | TRBD2
CAISESGRSGSNQPQHF | TGTGCCATCAGTGAGTCCGGGCGGAGTGGAAGCAATCAGCCCCAGCATTTT | TRBJ1-5 | - | TRBV10-3 | -
CASSYGVGGGEKLFF | TGTGCCAGCAGTTACGGAGTCGGGGGAGGTGAAAAACTGTTTTTT | TRBJ1-4 | few | TRBV6-5 | -
CASSPRRVLGGGTGELFF | TGTGCCAGCAGCCCCCGGCGGGTTCTGGGGGGGGGAACCGGGGAGCTGTTTTTT | TRBJ2-2 | - | TRBV7-8 | TRBD2
CASRKTGTGGAETQYF | TGCGCCAGCAGAAAAACCGGGACAGGGGGCGCGGAGACCCAGTACTTC | TRBJ2-5 | once | TRBV5-1 | TRBD1
CASSPRGRSYGYTF | TGTGCCAGCAGCCCCCGAGGGAGAAGCTATGGCTACACCTTC | TRBJ1-2 | - | TRBV6-5 | -
CASSFRETQYF | TGTGCCAGCAGCTTCAGGGAGACCCAGTACTTC | TRBJ2-5 | few | TRBV5-6 | -
CASSLGPEAFF | TGTGCCAGCAGTTTGGGTCCTGAAGCTTTCTTT | TRBJ1-1 | - | TRBV28 | -
CSVYSGPRTEAFF | TGCAGCGTTTATTCGGGGCCGAGGACTGAAGCTTTCTTT | TRBJ1-1 | - | TRBV29-1 | -
CASSLHTTSTNSPLHF | TGTGCCAGCAGCTTACATACGACATCGACGAATTCACCCCTCCACTTT | TRBJ1-6 | - | TRBV11-1 | -